This T cell receptor (beta chain) was sequenced during a study of blood T cell repertoires in COVID-19. Study at large: The analysed material was cDNA or gDNA that came from T cells, B-cell-depleted T cells, or PBMCs.

This CDR3 is built from 13 residues. The germline V gene has CDR1 SGHNT and CDR2 YENEEA. Losses at the gene ends were 7 bases for V and 6 bases for J; bases not matched to a gene: 6. Original processing notes: Estimation of nucleated cell counts relied on the amplification of reference gene primers. Here immunoSEQ multiplex PCR was the method, and the copy in TCRdb shows in-frame clones only, minus some. D and trimming were read from the DNA, whereas the V and J calls and clone size are those reported in that table. The sample yields around 80,000 clones, under 85% seen once. The sequence came from a human donor in a cohort sampled during active COVID-19. Sequenced material: peripheral blood. The rearrangement links TRBV11-3 to TRBJ2-3, with TRBD2 matching 8 bases. The CDR3, as DNA: TGTGCCAGCACCTCGGGGGGGCCGGATACGCAGTATTTT. The encoded protein is CASTSGGPDTQYF.